Shown below are 7 T cell receptor beta chains from a single sample sequenced in a study of blood T cells in healthy people across ages. For the second PCR, which ran for roughly 7 to 11 cycles, a sample-barcoded 5' primer and a J-beta primer mix were used. MiXCR was run by TCRdb on the 5' RACE reads, yielding one entry per CDR3 protein. Among 850,000 to 1,300,000 distinct CDR3 sequences, more than 40% were seen once, and the ten largest hold approximately 19%. Input material: blood. The receptors originated from an older woman in good health.

The chain links TRBV6-4 to TRBJ2-6; perhaps D is TRBD1 or TRBD2 (5 bases each). V was clipped by 8 bases and J by 2 bases, with 10 bases between them. The CDR3 consists of 14 residues. The germline gives CDR1 MRHNA, CDR2 SNTAGT. CDR3 residues: CASGQGAGANVLTF. CDR3 in DNA: TGTGCCAGCGGCCAGGGAGCTGGGGCCAACGTCCTGACTTTC.

This clonotype was detected only a few times. The V gene is TRBV5-1, the J gene TRBJ2-5, with a possible D match to TRBD2 (6 bases). Germline values: CDR1 SGHRS, CDR2 YFSETQ. The V and J ends lost 5 bases and 4 bases respectively, with 15 bases between them. This CDR3 is 14 amino acids long. CDR3 nucleotide sequence: TGCGCCAGCAGACCGGGGGTAGTGGGAGAGACCCAGTACTTC. It is translated as CASRPGVVGETQYF. The full variable domain, rest sourced from reference TRBV5-1 and TRBJ2-5, is KAGVTQTPRYLIKTRGQQVTLSCSPISGHRSVSWYQQTPGQGLQFLFEYFSETQRNKGNFPGRFSGRQFSNSRSEMNVSTLELGDSALYLCASRPGVVGETQYFGPGTRLLVL.

In its sample, this clonotype was seen a few times. V gene TRBV7-6 combines with J gene TRBJ2-3, with D perhaps matching TRBD1 or TRBD2 (5 bases each). V lost 5 bases, J lost 0 bases, and 15 bases lay in between. The V gene's germline CDR1 is SGHVS and CDR2 FNYEAQ. The CDR3 totals 16 residues. Here the CDR3 DNA reads TGTGCCAGCAGCCACGGGACGGACCTTAGCACAGATACGCAGTATTTT. Its protein product is CASSHGTDLSTDTQYF.

The chain recombines TRBV30 with TRBJ1-2, with D tentatively TRBD1 (5 bases). This CDR3 is 13 amino acids long. The germline V gene encodes CDR1 GTSNPN and CDR2 SVGIG (reference sequence). V lost 3 bases to trimming and J lost 6 bases, with 14 bases between them. The DNA for the CDR3 is TGTGCCTGGAGGGGACTCCCAGGAAATGGCTACACCTTC. Translating gives CAWRGLPGNGYTF.

As DNA, the CDR3 is TGTGCCACCAGTGAACCCGGACAGGTGGCTCCCTACGAGCAGTACTTC. Its translation is CATSEPGQVAPYEQYF. V is TRBV24-1 and J is TRBJ2-7; 7 bases align to TRBD1. Trimming at V came to 4 bases and at J to 2 bases, leaving 10 bases not matched to a gene. Germline CDR1 and CDR2: KGHDR and SFDVKD. CDR3 size: 16 residues.

This rearrangement joins TRBV29-1 to TRBJ2-5; 8 nucleotides agree with TRBD1. Looked up from germline, CDR1 is SQVTM and CDR2 is ANQGSEA. The CDR3 is 14 residues long. With V trimmed by 3 bases and J by 11 bases, 14 bases remained unmatched. The CDR3 region has the DNA TGCAGCGTTGATGCGGTCAGGGGGCACAATGAGCAGTACTTC. As protein: CSVDAVRGHNEQYF.

This clonotype was counted many times. V is TRBV20-1 and J is TRBJ2-1; 8 bases fit TRBD2. The CDR3 contains 14 residues. Losses at the gene ends were 5 bases for V and 7 bases for J; bases not matched to a gene: 10. CDR1 is DFQATT, CDR2 SNEGSKA, per germline (reference sequence). The CDR3 spells CSAPGGEIGNEQFF. CDR3 sequence (DNA): TGCAGTGCTCCGGGGGGGGAGATAGGGAATGAGCAGTTCTTC.